The 31 T cell receptor beta chains below all came from one sample that was sequenced in a study of CD8+CD57+ T cells in acquired aplastic anemia (dated by TCRdb to the late 2010s). Expansion of CD8+CD57+ cells had been shown by flow cytometry in the patients chosen for sequencing. TCRdb names Illumina HiSeq 2000 as the instrument used. Genomic DNA served as template for TCR beta VDJ combination and CDR3 sequence profiling. TCRdb reprocessing: public reads trimmed at Q25 with fastp, clones called with MiXCR, in-frame beta chains kept. Rows with one shared CDR3 protein collapse into an entry with the most common genes and DNA. The sample table contains 200,000 to 250,000 distinct CDR3 sequences; only one count was recorded for approximately 45% of them. Jointly, the top ten make up less than 9% of the sample. Material: sorted CD4+, CD8+, or CD8+CD57+ T cells (not recorded which) from PBMCs. These receptors were taken from a human donor with aplastic anemia.

The chain uses TRBV15 and TRBJ1-6; D not certain. CDR3 length: 13 amino acids. Germline loops: CDR1 LNHNV, CDR2 YYDKDF (reference sequence). V lost 3 bases and J lost 8, with 8 bases in between. The CDR3 loop is CATSSPAYSPLHF. The CDR3, as DNA: TGTGCCACCAGCAGCCCCGCCTATTCACCCCTCCACTTT.

Here the CDR3 DNA reads TGTGCCAGCAGCTTAACAGGGGGCGAATCCTACGAGCAGTACTTC. Encoded protein: CASSLTGGESYEQYF. The V gene is TRBV7-9, the J gene TRBJ2-7; 9 nucleotides agree with TRBD1. There are 15 residues in the CDR3. The trim removed 2 bases at V and 1 base at J, leaving 3 bases unmatched. Germline V gene data show CDR1 as SEHNR and CDR2 as FQNEAQ (reference sequence).

This chain joins TRBV30 and TRBJ2-7; 9 positions agree with TRBD1. V shed 0 bases, J shed 3 bases, and the junction held 6 bases outside the gene matches. The CDR3 sequence is 15 residues long. Germline values: CDR1 GTSNPN, CDR2 SVGIG (reference sequence). As DNA, the CDR3 is TGTGCCTGGAGTGTACCTGAGACAGGGGGCTACGAGCAGTACTTC. Its translation is CAWSVPETGGYEQYF. Supplemented by reference TRBV30 and TRBJ2-7, the full variable domain reads SQTIHQWPATLVQPVGSPLSLECTVEGTSNPNLYWYRQAAGRGLQLLFYSVGIGQISSEVPQNLSASRPQDRQFILSSKKLLLSDSGFYLCAWSVPETGGYEQYFGPGTRLTVT.

This clonotype was recorded at least ten times. This sequence joins TRBV5-5 and TRBJ2-5, with D possibly matching TRBD2 (5 bases). Germline V gene sequence: CDR1 SGHKS, CDR2 YYEKEE (reference sequence). Trimming removed 5 bases at V and 5 bases at J, with 22 bases between. The length of the CDR3 is 16 residues. CDR3 nucleotide sequence: TGTGCCAGCAGGAAAAACTTAAGCGGACTCGAGGAGACCCAGTACTTC. Translated, it gives CASRKNLSGLEETQYF.

This clonotype has only a few counts. This chain's CDR3 is CASSEDEKVTGYYEQYF. CDR3 DNA: TGTGCCAGCAGTGAAGATGAGAAGGTAACGGGCTACTACGAGCAGTACTTC. This chain links TRBV6-1 with TRBJ2-7; D is ambiguous. CDR3 length equals 17 residues. Trimming took off 1 base at V and 3 bases at J, with 19 bases between the two ends. CDR1 is MNHNS, CDR2 SASEGT, per germline.

About this clonotype: A much larger clone lies one base from this, so it may be a read error. The CDR3 nucleotides are TGCGCCAGCAGCCAAGATTGGAGGCCCAACTACGAGCAGTACTTC. This codes for CASSQDWRPNYEQYF. The rearrangement uses TRBV7-9 and TRBJ2-7; tentatively, D is TRBD2 (5 bases). The germline gives CDR1 SEHNR, CDR2 FQNEAQ (reference sequence). The CDR3 is 15 residues long. Drawing the rest from reference TRBV7-9 and TRBJ2-7, the complete variable domain is DTGVSQNPRHKITKRGQNVTFRCDPISEHNRLYWYRQTLGQGPEFLTYFQNEAQLEKSRLLSDRFSAERPKGSFSTLEIQRTEQGDSAMYLCASSQDWRPNYEQYFGPGTRLTVT.

This clonotype was observed a few times. This CDR3 reads CAISEVPSNYGYTF. CDR3 sequence (DNA): TGTGCCATCAGTGAGGTTCCTTCTAACTATGGCTACACCTTC. This chain uses TRBV10-3 with TRBJ1-2; D ambiguous. Germline V gene sequence: CDR1 ENHRY, CDR2 SYGVKD. This CDR3 region has 14 residues. V dropped 2 bases and J dropped 0 bases, with 7 bases sitting between them.

A few counts support this clonotype. This may be a read error, as it is one base from a much larger clone. The V and J genes are TRBV7-9 and TRBJ2-1; D gene uncertain. The CDR3 is 15 amino acids. Germline CDR1 SEHNR, CDR2 FQNEAQ (reference sequence). Trimming took 5 bases from V and 7 from J, leaving 18 bases between them. Here the CDR3 DNA reads TGTGCCAGCAGCGCCCCGGTCTCCTTCCTGAATGAGCAGTTCTTC. This codes for CASSAPVSFLNEQFF.

This clonotype has a handful of counts. V and J are TRBV27 and TRBJ2-7; TRBD2 might be the D (6 bases). From germline, CDR1 is MNHEY and CDR2 SMNVEV (reference sequence). This CDR3 has 11 residues. Trimming shortened V by 9 bases and J by 6 bases, and 12 bases separated the two germline ends. The CDR3 DNA is TGTGCCAGTACCAGCGGGTTCGAGCAGTACTTC. It specifies CASTSGFEQYF.

This clonotype was counted many times. In DNA, the CDR3 is TGTGCCAGCAGTGTGACCGGGGGGATCTACGAGCAGTACTTC. This encodes CASSVTGGIYEQYF. The chain has TRBV6-1 and TRBJ2-7, with 7 positions matching TRBD2. Germline lookup yields CDR1 MNHNS and CDR2 SASEGT. The CDR3 is 14 residues long. The V segment lost 4 bases and the J segment 3 bases; nucleotides outside the gene matches: 6.

The rearrangement links TRBV6-5 to TRBJ1-2, with unresolved D. The CDR3 is made up of 12 amino acids. V was shortened by 6 bases and J by 5 bases, with 10 bases between the two germline ends. Per the germline V gene, CDR1 is MNHEY and CDR2 is SVGAGI. The CDR3 DNA follows: TGTGCCAGCAGGAACGGGGTTTATGGCTACACCTTC. Protein product: CASRNGVYGYTF.

V gene TRBV15 combines with J gene TRBJ2-1; TRBD1 matches at 7 bases. V gave up 5 bases and J gave up 0 bases; unmatched junction bases: 7. Germline assignment: CDR1 LNHNV and CDR2 YYDKDF (reference sequence). The CDR3 spans 16 residues. The CDR3 reads CATSLGQDHSYNEQFF. The CDR3 DNA is TGTGCCACCAGCCTCGGACAGGACCACTCCTACAATGAGCAGTTCTTC.

This clonotype has a handful of counts. The genes are TRBV30 and TRBJ1-1; D is undetermined. Per the germline V gene, CDR1 is GTSNPN and CDR2 is SVGIG (reference sequence). V was cut by 3 bases and J by 5 bases, with 7 bases left in between. This CDR3 region has 11 residues. CDR3 protein: CAWRELTEAFF. The CDR3 region has the DNA TGTGCCTGGAGGGAGTTGACTGAAGCTTTCTTT.

The rearrangement links TRBV15 to TRBJ2-1, with unresolved D. Looked up from germline, CDR1 is LNHNV and CDR2 is YYDKDF (reference sequence). This CDR3 spans 12 amino acids. V was shortened by 0 bases and J by 7 bases, with 4 bases between the two germline ends. CDR3: CATSRDRNEQFF. The CDR3 nucleotides read TGTGCCACCAGCAGAGATCGAAATGAGCAGTTCTTC. Using reference TRBV15 and TRBJ2-1 for the parts outside the CDR3, the full variable domain is DAMVIQNPRYQVTQFGKPVTLSCSQTLNHNVMYWYQQKSSQAPKLLFHYYDKDFNNEADTPDNFQSRRPNTSFCFLDIRSPGLGDTAMYLCATSRDRNEQFFGPGTRLTVL.

This clonotype appeared once. The chain has TRBV2 and TRBJ2-2; 8 bases match TRBD1. The CDR3 extends over 14 amino acids. Per germline, CDR1 SNHLY and CDR2 FYNNEI. With V trimmed by 4 bases and J by 8 bases, 6 bases remained unmatched. The CDR3 nucleotides read TGTGCCAGCAGTGTCGGACAGGGAGCAGGGGAGCTGTTTTTT. Protein product: CASSVGQGAGELFF.

A word on this clonotype: A read error may produce the germline difference seen at one junction end. This rearrangement joins TRBV15 to TRBJ1-5, with D perhaps matching TRBD1 (5 bases). This CDR3 spans 13 amino acids. Germline V gene lookup returns CDR1 LNHNV and CDR2 YYDKDF (reference sequence). CDR3 loop: CATCRDSNQPQHF. In DNA, the CDR3 is TGTGCCACCTGCAGGGACAGCAATCAGCCCCAGCATTTT.

The sample holds a few counts of this clonotype. Possible read error: a much larger clone is one base away. The V gene is TRBV5-4, the J gene TRBJ1-1, with D unresolved. Germline CDR1 reads SGHNT; CDR2 reads YYREEE (reference sequence). The CDR3 contains 14 residues. The CDR3 loop is CASSLDVGNTEALF. CDR3 coding DNA: TGTGCCAGCAGCTTGGATGTTGGGAACACTGAAGCTCTCTTT.

The chain joins TRBV20-1 to TRBJ2-5; TRBD2 matches 9 bases. Germline values: CDR1 DFQATT, CDR2 SNEGSKA (reference sequence). Trimming cost V 1 base and J 4 bases; bases outside gene matches: 4. This CDR3 spans 14 amino acids. This CDR3 reads CSARGQREAETQYF. In nucleotides, the CDR3 is TGCAGTGCTAGAGGCCAGCGGGAGGCAGAGACCCAGTACTTC.

Only a few counts were recorded for this clonotype. V and J are TRBV20-1 and TRBJ2-7, with D perhaps TRBD2 (5 bases). In germline, CDR1 is DFQATT, CDR2 SNEGSKA (reference sequence). The length of the CDR3 is 15 residues. Between the trimmed V and J ends, which lost 0 bases and 6 bases, there was a span of 18 bases. CDR3 in amino acids: CSARDRRRTLSEQYF. The CDR3 DNA reads TGCAGTGCTAGAGATCGGCGGAGGACCCTCTCCGAGCAGTACTTC.

In this sample, this clonotype turned up a few times. The V call is TRBV29-1, the J call TRBJ2-2; D is uncertain. CDR3 size: 12 residues. V gave up 4 bases and J gave up 0 bases, with 3 bases separating them. Germline CDR1 SQVTM, CDR2 ANQGSEA. This CDR3 is CSVASNTGELFF. The CDR3 nucleotides read TGCAGCGTTGCCTCGAACACCGGGGAGCTGTTTTTT.

At least ten counts were recorded for this clonotype. The gene calls are TRBV7-9 and TRBJ2-7; D uncertain. The CDR3 is 16 amino acids. Trimming stripped 4 bases from V and 0 bases from J, with 16 bases between. The germline V gene encodes CDR1 SEHNR and CDR2 FQNEAQ (reference sequence). The CDR3 DNA sequence: TGTGCCAGCAGCTCAACTATGAGCAGATCCTCCTACGAGCAGTACTTC. Translated: CASSSTMSRSSYEQYF.

This clonotype was observed many times. Here the CDR3 DNA reads TGTGCCAGCAGTTACGGTGGGCAGGACTACGAGCAGTACTTC. This encodes CASSYGGQDYEQYF. The chain joins TRBV6-5 to TRBJ2-7, with D uncertain. Germline assignment: CDR1 MNHEY and CDR2 SVGAGI. The CDR3 loop spans 14 amino acids. V was shortened by 2 bases and J by 3 bases, with 11 bases between the two germline ends.

This chain uses TRBV24-1 with TRBJ2-3; 14 bases are shared with TRBD2. With 4 bases clipped from V and 6 bases from J, the junction kept 5 bases outside the gene matches. The CDR3 is 16 residues long. Per the germline V gene, CDR1 is KGHDR and CDR2 is SFDVKD. CDR3 nucleotides: TGTGCCACCAGTGACCAGGGACTAGCGGGAGACGATACGCAGTATTTT. Residues: CATSDQGLAGDDTQYF.

The chain employs TRBV10-2 and TRBJ2-7; D ambiguous. V shed 3 bases and J shed 4 bases, with 7 bases lying between them. The CDR3 has 12 residues. The germline V gene encodes CDR1 WSHSY and CDR2 SAAADI. CDR3 loop: CASSEQTYEQYF. Here the CDR3 DNA reads TGCGCCAGCAGTGAACAGACTTACGAGCAGTACTTC.

This chain links TRBV7-3 with TRBJ1-6; D not certain. The CDR3 totals 13 residues. Trimming took 3 bases from V and 5 from J, leaving 5 bases between them. CDR1 SGHTA and CDR2 FQGTGA come from the germline V gene. CDR3 bases: TGTGCCAGCAGCTTGGATGATAATTCACCCCTCCACTTT. This encodes CASSLDDNSPLHF.

The chain couples TRBV6-4 to TRBJ2-6; 10 bases line up with TRBD1. CDR3 length: 18 amino acids. Losses at the gene ends were 8 bases for V and 2 bases for J; bases not matched to a gene: 12. Germline V gives CDR1 MRHNA, CDR2 SNTAGT. CDR3 protein: CASVETGTGVAGANVLTF. In DNA form, the CDR3 reads TGTGCCAGCGTTGAAACCGGGACAGGGGTAGCTGGGGCCAACGTCCTGACTTTC.

This clonotype was recorded many times. DNA of the CDR3: TGTGCCAGCAGTTTCAACAGGGGGCAAGCCTATAGCAATCAGCCCCAGCATTTT. Translated, it gives CASSFNRGQAYSNQPQHF. The J gene is TRBJ1-5, the V gene TRBV2, with TRBD1 matching over 9 bases. V was clipped by 5 bases and J by 0 bases; unmatched bases: 11. The germline V gene encodes CDR1 SNHLY and CDR2 FYNNEI. CDR3 length: 18 amino acids.

This clonotype appeared many times. This sequence joins TRBV11-2 and TRBJ2-3; 11 nucleotides align to TRBD2. The V and J ends lost 4 bases and 1 base, in that order; junction bases with no gene match: 10. The CDR3 is 18 residues long. Germline V gene lookup returns CDR1 SGHAT and CDR2 FQNNGV. CDR3: CASSSVGLAELGTDTQYF. The DNA of the CDR3 is TGTGCCAGCAGCTCCGTGGGACTAGCGGAGTTGGGCACAGATACGCAGTATTTT.

V is TRBV20-1 and J is TRBJ2-7; no reliable D call. Trimming removed 6 bases from V and 2 bases from J, with 17 bases in between. Germline assignment: CDR1 DFQATT and CDR2 SNEGSKA (reference sequence). This CDR3 is built from 14 residues. The CDR3 loop is CSAPQLGATYEQYF. Here the CDR3 DNA reads TGCAGTGCCCCCCAATTGGGCGCTACCTACGAGCAGTACTTC.

This rearrangement joins TRBV7-8 to TRBJ2-5; D is uncertain. V dropped 0 bases and J dropped 2 bases, with 10 bases sitting between them. The CDR3 contains 15 residues. CDR1 is SGHVS and CDR2 is FQNEAQ in the germline V gene. In DNA, the CDR3 is TGTGCCAGCAGCTTAGCGGCCACTATTCAAGAGACCCAGTACTTC. As protein: CASSLAATIQETQYF.

This clonotype was counted many times. The J gene is TRBJ1-1, the V gene TRBV7-9; 11 bases are a match to TRBD1. Germline CDR1 is SEHNR and CDR2 is FQNEAQ (reference sequence). J gave up 6 bases and V 5 bases, and 8 bases lay outside the gene matches. CDR3 length: 15 amino acids. CDR3 loop: CASSITGGQGAEAFF. CDR3 sequence (DNA): TGTGCCAGCAGCATAACGGGGGGACAGGGGGCTGAAGCTTTCTTT. The whole variable domain, filled in from reference TRBV7-9 and TRBJ1-1, reads DTGVSQNPRHKITKRGQNVTFRCDPISEHNRLYWYRQTLGQGPEFLTYFQNEAQLEKSRLLSDRFSAERPKGSFSTLEIQRTEQGDSAMYLCASSITGGQGAEAFFGQGTRLTVV.